Included here is one T cell receptor beta chain sequence, with context. Antigen unknown. The sample is drawn from a study of radiotherapy plus CTLA-4 blockade in lung cancer. In the study overall: An objective response was seen in roughly a sixth of patients, and disease control in more than 25%. Overall study findings and caveats: Blood TCR clones of tumor origin expanded after radiotherapy plus ipilimumab. Reportedly, early blood T cell clone dynamics best predicted response, with interferon-beta.

The germline V and J ends were trimmed by 9 bases and 10 bases, with 16 bases remaining between them. CDR1 MNHEY and CDR2 SMNVEV come from the germline V gene (reference sequence). The CDR3 has 12 residues. Profiled with immunoSEQ multiplex PCR; TCRdb holds only in-frame clones, not every one. The table has 50,000 or so clones, 70% to 85% seen once. The TCR originated in a human donor with non-small cell lung cancer who had a partial response to radiotherapy plus ipilimumab. Material: peripheral blood, obtained from a patient treated with radiotherapy plus ipilimumab. The rearrangement links TRBV27 to TRBJ2-1, with D possibly matching TRBD2 (5 bases). CDR3 loop: CASFASSVEQFF. In DNA form, the CDR3 reads TGTGCCAGTTTTGCTAGCTCCGTGGAGCAGTTCTTC.